This TCR beta chain stems from a study of T cells in Graves' hyperthyroidism and ophthalmopathy. There are many counts of this clonotype. The TCR beta CDR3 regions underwent amplification using RNA transcripts as the source. Researchers ran a first-round RT-PCR on the TCR CDR3 using the HTBI primer set. TCRdb redid the calling of the multiplex PCR reads with MiXCR, one entry per CDR3 protein. The sample holds hundreds of thousands of distinct CDR3 sequences; 14% to 15% are singletons and the top ten take 30% to 35%. This CDR3 contains 10 residues. V was trimmed by 4 bases and J by 6 bases, leaving 4 bases between them. Germline-derived CDR1 and CDR2 are SGHTA and FQGNSA.

The clonotype comes from a woman aged 30 to 39 with Graves' hyperthyroidism. Sequenced: blood. This chain joins TRBV7-2 and TRBJ2-7; no clear D. This CDR3 reads CASSSPEQYF. In nucleotides, the CDR3 is TGTGCCAGCAGCTCCCCCGAGCAGTACTTC.